The rows below give T cell receptor beta chains drawn from one sample of a study of blood T cell repertoires in COVID-19. The protocol was immunoSEQ multiplex PCR, while the TCRdb copy is restricted to in-frame clones and leaves out a portion. The sample records 50,000 or so clones, around 90% being singletons. What was sequenced was peripheral blood. These TCRs come from a man between 60 and 75 years old with active COVID-19. CDR3s include the opening cysteine and the closing phenylalanine or tryptophan.

j_call v_call cdr3_aa
TRBJ2-1 TRBV30 CAWLAPHDNEQFF
TRBJ2-1 TRBV11-1 CASSLGIEQFF
TRBJ2-1 TRBV11-3 CASSLDRLAAYNEQFF
TRBJ2-1 TRBV18 CASTKGGGRRNEQFF
TRBJ1-1 TRBV27 CASSQGRGTEAFF
TRBJ2-3 TRBV4-3 CASSFGASGNTDTQYF
TRBJ1-5 TRBV28 CASSSYLKGDSNQPQHF
TRBJ2-1 TRBV7-2 CASSFPDSYNEQFF
TRBJ2-5 TRBV6-5 CASSPGGMETQYF
TRBJ2-5 TRBV6-1 CASSVTSGRAGETQYF
TRBJ2-7 TRBV6-5 CATRLGHMQYF
TRBJ1-5 TRBV11-2 CASSLVRGFSNQPQHF
TRBJ1-3 TRBV14 CASSQESGSGNTIYF
TRBJ1-2 TRBV14 CASSPSRDRGSYGYTF
TRBJ2-5 TRBV15 CATSSQTGQETQYF
TRBJ1-1 TRBV30 CAWSIRVDTEAFF
TRBJ1-6 TRBV28 CASRRHRDRGYVNSPLHF